The sample holds many counts of the clone carrying this TCR beta chain. Its antigen remains unidentified. Amplified TCR beta CDR3 regions derived from RNA transcripts. In the first-round RT-PCR of the TCR CDR3, the HTBI primer set was used. TCRdb fed the multiplex PCR reads into MiXCR, producing one record per CDR3 protein. The data contain nearly 600,000 distinct CDR3 sequences, 14% of them singletons. These patients, aged 18 to 65, had recently diagnosed hyperthyroidism lasting under 2 months. Uncontrolled infection, other autoimmune disease, pregnancy or lactation led to exclusion. This specimen comes from a study of T cells in Graves' hyperthyroidism and ophthalmopathy. General study findings and limits: The blood repertoire included most of the expanded thyroid clonotypes above 0.001.

V lost 5 bases, J lost 1 base, and 9 bases lay in between. CDR3 length equals 13 residues. The sequenced sample was blood. This TCR came from a woman in her 30s with Graves' hyperthyroidism that later progressed to Graves' ophthalmopathy. The gene calls are TRBV12-3 or TRBV12-4 and TRBJ2-7; D remains ambiguous. Here the CDR3 reads CASSTTLSYEQYF. In nucleotides, the CDR3 is TGTGCCAGCAGTACGACATTATCCTACGAGCAGTACTTC.